This is a list of T cell receptor beta chains from one sample in a study of pediatric ulcerative colitis. Profiling relied on immunoSEQ multiplex PCR, and the TCRdb table lists in-frame clones only, not all of them. This sample has fewer than 30,000 clones; approximately 71% occur once, and the top ten carry over 6%. Material: gut tissue. These receptors were collected from a boy between 5 and 17 years old with severe ulcerative colitis. CDR3s include the opening cysteine and the closing phenylalanine or tryptophan. D genes are given only for firm matches. Clone size is not always given. Where it is, it says once, few, many or a class for expanded clones.

clone size	V gene	D gene	J gene	CDR3 protein	CDR3 DNA
-	TRBV11-2	-	TRBJ1-2	CASSRDLYGYTF	TGTGCCAGCAGTCGGGACCTCTATGGCTACACCTTC
-	TRBV7-2	TRBD1	TRBJ2-5	CASSLIKTGGETQYF	TGTGCCAGCAGCTTAATTAAGACAGGGGGCGAGACCCAGTACTTC
once	TRBV9	-	TRBJ2-3	CASSVGTANMGFSSTDTQYF	TGTGCCAGCAGCGTAGGAACCGCTAACATGGGTTTTTCTAGCACAGATACGCAGTATTTT
medium-sized	TRBV27	TRBD2	TRBJ2-7	CASSLGLAGLSEQYF	TGTGCCAGCAGTTTGGGGCTAGCGGGATTATCCGAGCAGTACTTC
once	TRBV6-1	TRBD2	TRBJ2-5	CASSEGGGQETQYF	TGTGCCAGCAGTGAAGGGGGGGGGCAAGAGACCCAGTACTTC
-	TRBV6-5	TRBD1	TRBJ1-2	CASRLQGSLSGYTF	TGTGCCAGCAGGCTACAGGGGTCCCTCAGTGGCTACACCTTC
-	TRBV2	-	TRBJ2-5	CASLGTPKETQYF	TGTGCCAGCCTCGGGACACCGAAAGAGACCCAGTACTTC
-	TRBV6-6	-	TRBJ2-3	CASRLGTDTQYF	TGTGCCAGCAGACTGGGCACAGATACGCAGTATTTT
-	TRBV9	-	TRBJ2-3	CASSVVAGSNTQYF	TGTGCCAGCAGCGTAGTTGCGGGATCAAATACGCAGTATTTT
-	TRBV10-2	TRBD2	TRBJ2-2	CAIGLAVNTGELFF	TGTGCCATCGGGCTAGCGGTGAACACCGGGGAGCTGTTTTTT
-	TRBV10-3	-	TRBJ2-3	CAISETARGDTQYF	TGTGCCATCAGTGAAACCGCCAGGGGAGATACGCAGTATTTT
-	TRBV7-3	-	TRBJ2-5	CASSLNKGAETQYF	TGTGCCAGCAGCTTAAACAAAGGGGCTGAGACCCAGTACTTC
-	TRBV7-2	TRBD1	TRBJ2-7	CASSFQAGTGAFYEQYF	TGTGCCAGCAGCTTCCAGGCGGGGACAGGGGCCTTCTACGAGCAGTACTTC
few	TRBV29-1	TRBD1	TRBJ1-3	CSVDNRGSSGNTIYF	TGCAGCGTGGATAACAGGGGGAGCTCTGGAAACACCATATATTTT
-	TRBV7-3	TRBD2	TRBJ2-1	CASSLEGTTDNEQFF	TGTGCCAGCAGCTTAGAAGGGACTACCGACAATGAGCAGTTCTTC
few	TRBV7-9	-	TRBJ1-1	CASSRDLGRNTEAFF	TGTGCCAGCAGCCGAGATCTGGGGCGAAACACTGAAGCTTTCTTT
-	TRBV5-1	-	TRBJ1-1	CASSLIQAAEAFF	TGCGCCAGCAGCTTAATTCAGGCGGCGGAAGCTTTCTTT
-	TRBV10-3	-	TRBJ2-1	CAISEPGQKQFF	TGTGCCATCAGTGAGCCAGGACAGAAGCAGTTCTTC
-	TRBV30	-	TRBJ2-1	CAWSGSGRDNEQFF	TGTGCCTGGAGTGGCAGCGGGCGAGACAATGAGCAGTTCTTC
-	TRBV18	-	TRBJ2-7	CASSQNIYEQYF	TGTGCCAGCTCACAAAATATTTACGAGCAGTACTTC
-	TRBV2	-	TRBJ2-2	CASSEGVKNTGELFF	TGTGCCAGCAGTGAAGGTGTAAAGAACACCGGGGAGCTGTTTTTT
-	TRBV27	-	TRBJ1-4	CASSSRVGREKLFF	TGTGCCAGCAGCTCCAGGGTAGGACGAGAAAAACTGTTTTTT
-	TRBV4-2	-	TRBJ2-7	CASSQEFGARDLYEQYF	TGTGCCAGCAGCCAAGAATTTGGGGCCAGGGATCTCTACGAGCAGTACTTC
-	TRBV6-5	-	TRBJ1-4	CASSYSRPTTNEKLFF	TGTGCCAGCAGTTACTCCCGTCCGACAACTAATGAAAAACTGTTTTTT
-	TRBV2	TRBD1	TRBJ1-5	CASNPGQGQGNQPQHF	TGTGCCAGCAACCCTGGACAGGGCCAAGGCAATCAGCCCCAGCATTTT
-	TRBV14	-	TRBJ1-5	CASSPSDGYNQPQHF	TGTGCCAGCAGCCCATCGGACGGATACAATCAGCCCCAGCATTTT
once	TRBV5-1	-	TRBJ2-1	CASSLNTPPGTNEQFF	TGCGCCAGCAGCTTGAACACCCCCCCCGGTACCAATGAGCAGTTCTTC
-	TRBV6-6	TRBD1	TRBJ1-1	CASSTQGANAFF	TGTGCCAGCAGTACTCAGGGGGCAAACGCTTTCTTT
-	TRBV5-6	TRBD2	TRBJ2-2	CASSKRSSGYPNTGELFF	TGTGCCAGCAGCAAGCGGTCTAGCGGGTACCCGAACACCGGGGAGCTGTTTTTT
-	TRBV28	-	TRBJ2-2	CASRESNTGELFF	TGTGCCAGCAGGGAATCGAACACCGGGGAGCTGTTTTTT
-	TRBV6-4	-	TRBJ2-5	CASSDSAGETQYF	TGTGCCAGCAGTGACTCTGCGGGAGAGACCCAGTACTTC
-	TRBV7-2	TRBD2	TRBJ2-7	CASRRTSGTLYEQYF	TGTGCCAGCAGGCGGACTAGCGGGACTCTCTACGAGCAGTACTTC
few	TRBV6-6	-	TRBJ1-4	CASSYGGPREKLFF	TGTGCCAGCAGTTACGGAGGCCCAAGGGAAAAACTGTTTTTT
-	TRBV4-3	-	TRBJ2-3	CASSQVWGELADTQYF	TGCGCCAGCAGCCAAGTTTGGGGGGAGTTGGCAGATACGCAGTATTTT
once	TRBV28	-	TRBJ1-6	CASTPSGRGGSPLHF	TGTGCCAGCACCCCCTCGGGCAGGGGTGGATCACCCCTCCACTTT
once	TRBV28	-	TRBJ2-7	CASTTGISYEQYF	TGTGCCAGCACCACAGGGATCTCCTACGAGCAGTACTTC
few	TRBV10-3	TRBD2	TRBJ2-7	CAITVGEREGSYEQYF	TGTGCCATCACCGTAGGGGAGCGGGAGGGCTCCTACGAGCAGTACTTC
-	TRBV11-2	-	TRBJ2-1	CASSLDRLAEFF	TGTGCCAGCAGCTTAGATCGGTTAGCGGAGTTCTTC
medium-sized	TRBV7-2	-	TRBJ2-7	CASSPGVEQYF	TGTGCCAGCAGCCCAGGGGTCGAGCAGTACTTC
-	TRBV10-3	-	TRBJ2-1	CAISTRPEEQFF	TGTGCCATCAGTACCAGACCCGAGGAGCAGTTCTTC
once	TRBV19	-	TRBJ2-5	CASSTGLAGPQETQYF	TGTGCCAGTAGTACAGGGTTGGCAGGACCACAAGAGACCCAGTACTTC
-	TRBV7-6	-	TRBJ2-3	CASSYTDTQYF	TGTGCCAGCAGCTACACAGATACGCAGTATTTT
-	TRBV2	-	TRBJ1-1	CASRGRTASGLRLFF	TGTGCCAGCAGAGGACGGACAGCCTCCGGTTTAAGGTTGTTCTTT
-	TRBV6-5	-	TRBJ2-4	CASSSQGRVNIQYF	TGTGCCAGCAGTTCCCAGGGACGGGTAAACATTCAGTACTTC